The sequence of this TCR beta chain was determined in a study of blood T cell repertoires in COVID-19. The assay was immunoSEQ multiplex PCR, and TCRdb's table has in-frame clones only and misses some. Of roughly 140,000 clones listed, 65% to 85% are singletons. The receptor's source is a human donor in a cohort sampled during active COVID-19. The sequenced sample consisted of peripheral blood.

The CDR3 is CASSPRDRGHYEQYF. Here the CDR3 DNA reads TGTGCCAGCAGCCCCCGGGACAGGGGGCACTACGAGCAGTACTTC. The J gene is TRBJ2-7, the V gene TRBV5-6, with 12 bases identical to TRBD1. The ends lost 4 bases at V and 3 bases at J; junction bases unmatched: 5. CDR1 and CDR2 from the germline V gene are SGHDT and YYEEEE. The CDR3 is made up of 15 amino acids.